This entry lists 9 T cell receptor beta chains sequenced from one sample in a study of T cells in Graves' hyperthyroidism and ophthalmopathy. There were TCR beta CDR3 regions amplified from RNA transcripts. An initial round of RT-PCR targeting the TCR CDR3 relied on the HTBI primer set. TCRdb re-called the multiplex PCR reads through MiXCR, storing one row per CDR3 protein. The sample yields about 350,000 distinct CDR3 sequences, approximately 18% seen once. The sequencing input was blood. These receptors were taken from a young woman with Graves' hyperthyroidism that later progressed to Graves' ophthalmopathy.

This clonotype has a count of ten or more. V and J are TRBV6-5 and TRBJ1-1; D is ambiguous. CDR1 and CDR2 (germline): MNHEY, SVGAGI. The V end was cut by 2 bases, the J end by 1 base, with 8 bases between. The CDR3 has 14 residues. The CDR3 DNA is TGTGCCAGCAGTTACCACAAGGGGAACACTGAAGCTTTCTTT. Its translation: CASSYHKGNTEAFF.

This clonotype has a count of ten or more. This chain links TRBV18 with TRBJ1-5; no definite D call. V gave up 6 bases and J gave up 7 bases, with 10 bases separating them. This CDR3 has 12 residues. Germline CDR1 and CDR2: KGHSH and LQKENI. The chain's CDR3 is CASSAGSQPQHF. The CDR3 coding sequence is TGTGCCAGCTCGGCGGGGAGCCAGCCCCAGCATTTT. The whole variable domain, remainder taken from reference TRBV18 and TRBJ1-5, is NAGVMQNPRHLVRRRGQEARLRCSPMKGHSHVYWYRQLPEEGLKFMVYLQKENIIDESGMPKERFSAEFPKEGPSILRIQQVVRGDSAAYFCASSAGSQPQHFGDGTRLSIL.

The table lists this clonotype with a few counts. This sequence joins TRBV29-1 and TRBJ2-1; possible D gene TRBD1, 5 bases. V was shortened by 5 bases and J by 0 bases, with 17 bases between the two germline ends. The CDR3 extends over 16 amino acids. Germline CDR1 SQVTM, CDR2 ANQGSEA. The CDR3 DNA follows: TGCAGCGTTCTGGCCATCGACAGCAGCTCCTACAATGAGCAGTTCTTC. Translating it yields CSVLAIDSSSYNEQFF.

This clonotype was counted between two and nine times. The genes are TRBV27 and TRBJ1-2; TRBD1 agrees at 8 bases. Germline V gene data show CDR1 as MNHEY and CDR2 as SMNVEV (reference sequence). The CDR3 runs 16 residues. V lost 0 bases to trimming and J lost 6 bases; unmatched junction nucleotides: 9. The CDR3 protein is CASSLSSPGGAHGYTF. In DNA form, the CDR3 reads TGTGCCAGCAGTTTATCGTCTCCAGGGGGCGCCCATGGCTACACCTTC.

This chain links TRBV12-3 or TRBV12-4 with TRBJ2-2, with 8 bases lining up with TRBD1. The CDR3 covers 14 residues. The V and J ends lost 5 bases and 3 bases, in that order; junction bases with no gene match: 2. The CDR3 DNA is TGTGCCAGCAGTACGGGACAGGACACCGGGGAGCTGTTTTTT. Translation gives CASSTGQDTGELFF.

This clonotype was recorded once. A much bigger clone sits one base away, suggesting this may be a read error. The CDR3 DNA reads TGTGCCATCAGAAAGACTAGCGGGGGGGTAGATGAGCAGTTCTTC. Protein: CAIRKTSGGVDEQFF. The V and J genes are TRBV10-3 and TRBJ2-1; 14 bases fit TRBD2. Trimming removed 6 bases from V and 8 bases from J; junction bases left unmatched: 6. The CDR3 covers 15 residues. Germline CDR1 is ENHRY and CDR2 is SYGVKD.

This clonotype was observed many times. The CDR3 spells CASSQFLDTDEQFF. CDR3 sequence (DNA): TGTGCCAGCAGTCAGTTTCTCGATACGGATGAGCAGTTCTTC. The V call is TRBV27, the J call TRBJ2-1; D not resolved. V was pared by 5 bases and J by 8 bases, with 16 bases between. The CDR3 runs to 14 residues. Germline CDR1 MNHEY, CDR2 SMNVEV (reference sequence).

By share, this clonotype ranks as medium-sized. The chain couples TRBV27 to TRBJ2-3; tentatively, D is TRBD1 or TRBD2 (5 bases each). This CDR3 has 14 residues. Germline loops: CDR1 MNHEY, CDR2 SMNVEV (reference sequence). The V end lost 2 bases, the J end lost 2 bases, and 8 bases lay between the germline ends. The CDR3 spells CASSLVGPTDTQYF. CDR3 DNA: TGTGCCAGCAGTTTAGTGGGACCCACAGATACGCAGTATTTT.

Many counts were recorded for this clonotype. The J gene is TRBJ1-5, the V gene TRBV30, with D perhaps matching TRBD1 (5 bases). The V and J ends lost 0 bases and 5 bases respectively, with 14 bases between them. CDR1 and CDR2 from the germline V gene are GTSNPN and SVGIG (reference sequence). CDR3 length equals 15 residues. CDR3 protein: CAWSVGATGDQPQHF. The CDR3 DNA reads as TGTGCCTGGAGTGTAGGGGCTACAGGTGATCAGCCCCAGCATTTT.